The present T cell receptor (beta chain) was sequenced within a study of graft-versus-host responses after intestinal transplantation. Overall study: Every one of the recipients received anti-thymocyte globulin induction and afterwards took tacrolimus and steroids for around 3 years.

With respect to this clone: Its antigen is as yet unknown.

The protocol was immunoSEQ multiplex PCR, while the TCRdb copy is restricted to in-frame clones and leaves out a portion. Found here are fewer than 150,000 clones, around 94% of them singletons; the top ten hold 0.16%. The sequencing used unstimulated CD4+ T cells sorted from spleen or lymph node cells, collected before intestinal transplant. This TCR was recovered from a human donor who received an intestinal transplant.

The CDR3: CASSEGSVGDNSPLHF. The DNA of the CDR3 is TGTGCCAGCAGCGAGGGCAGTGTCGGGGATAATTCACCCCTCCACTTT. The rearrangement joins TRBV7-2 to TRBJ1-6; D uncertain. In germline, CDR1 is SGHTA, CDR2 FQGNSA. The CDR3 length is 16 residues. The V end lost 5 bases, the J end lost 5 bases, and 16 bases lay between the germline ends.